The sequence of this TCR beta chain was determined in a study of tumor-infiltrating lymphocytes in primary liver carcinoma. Overall study: Tumors measured 4.2 to 10 cm and were stage T1-T3 N0M0. About 3.65 to 8 million productive TCRbeta reads were obtained from the samples, with similar numbers across tissue types.

Germline V gives CDR1 SGHAT, CDR2 FQNNGV. The V segment lost 4 bases and the J segment 11 bases; nucleotides outside the gene matches: 14. The CDR3 is made up of 15 amino acids. It was from 20-30 mg of unsorted bulk tissue that RNA and DNA were co-extracted. Total RNA amounting to roughly 450 ng was the source from which TCR beta cDNA was made with a constant-region primer. Slightly modified ARM-PCR, run as three nested multiplex PCR rounds, produced the TCR beta libraries. PCR rounds one and two used TRBV1-TRBV30 forward primers with a C-beta reverse primer for around 10 cycles each. Each CDR3 protein is one row after TCRdb ran MiXCR on the multiplex PCR reads. The sample records about 35,000 distinct CDR3 sequences, under 75% being singletons.

Sequencing was done on a sample of liver tumor tissue from sampling region 4. Subset meaning: tumor region T4, right-lateral pole. The TCR comes from a man aged 40-49 years with primary liver carcinoma and hepatitis B virus infection. This chain joins TRBV11-2 and TRBJ2-1; TRBD2 matches at 7 bases. CDR3: CASSCSGPLDIKQFF. The CDR3 DNA is TGTGCCAGCAGCTGTAGCGGGCCACTCGACATTAAGCAGTTCTTC.